These 26 T cell receptor beta chains share one sample of origin, sequenced in a study of T-cell memory formation after mild COVID-19 (dated by TCRdb to the early 2020s). The method behind the library was 5' RACE. Sequencing instrument: Illumina NovaSeq 6000. TCRdb itself trimmed the public reads at Q25 with fastp, ran MiXCR and retained productive beta chains. All rows with the same CDR3 protein become a single entry with the most common DNA and genes. The sample table lists 120,000 to 150,000 distinct CDR3 sequences, about 6% of them with a count of one. The top ten hold around 1.9% of the sample. Sequenced input: PBMCs or a T cell subset sorted from them (not recorded which). The receptors come from an adult woman who had mild COVID-19 (a few samples of this study predate the infection). The sample titles of this study are shuffled in the database, so cell type and time point are left out; the donor was told from shared clones.

V usage is TRBV15 and J usage is TRBJ2-2; D might be TRBD1 (6 bases). CDR3 size: 16 residues. Germline assignment: CDR1 LNHNV and CDR2 YYDKDF (reference sequence). V lost 0 bases, J lost 6 bases, and 14 bases lay in between. The CDR3 loop reads CATSRDRGTISGELFF. The CDR3 DNA sequence: TGTGCCACCAGCAGAGACAGGGGAACTATCTCCGGGGAGCTGTTTTTT.

There are many counts of this clonotype. The rearrangement links TRBV24-1 to TRBJ2-7; no clear D gene. This CDR3 has 12 amino acids. Germline V gene lookup returns CDR1 KGHDR and CDR2 SFDVKD. Deletions cut 3 bases from V and 3 bases from J, with 5 bases between. CDR3 nucleotide sequence: TGTGCCACCAGTGATGGTAGCTACGAGCAGTACTTC. It specifies CATSDGSYEQYF.

V and J are TRBV4-3 and TRBJ1-2; no clear D. CDR1 is LGHNA and CDR2 is YSLEER in the germline V gene. The CDR3 length is 15 residues. V lost 1 base and J 0 bases, leaving 9 bases between the germline ends. The CDR3 protein is CASSQVGKANYGYTF. As DNA, the CDR3 is TGCGCCAGCAGCCAAGTCGGGAAGGCTAACTATGGCTACACCTTC.

In its sample, this clonotype was seen many times. The V call is TRBV7-9, the J call TRBJ2-5; possible D gene TRBD2, 6 bases. The germline V gene encodes CDR1 SEHNR and CDR2 FQNEAQ (reference sequence). V lost 3 bases, J lost 3 bases, and 17 bases lay in between. There are 16 residues in the CDR3. The CDR3 nucleotides read TGTGCCAGCAGCTTCAACCCGGGGGTCCGGGAAGAGACCCAGTACTTC. Protein: CASSFNPGVREETQYF.

This clonotype occurred many times. The chain links TRBV24-1 to TRBJ2-7, with a possible D match to TRBD2 (5 bases). The CDR3 is 10 amino acids. Germline lookup yields CDR1 KGHDR and CDR2 SFDVKD. Trimming removed 7 bases from V and 12 bases from J, with 12 bases in between. CDR3 amino acids: CATSWTYAYF. CDR3 in DNA: TGTGCCACCAGCTGGACTTACGCGTACTTC.

The table lists this clonotype with many counts. V usage is TRBV30 and J usage is TRBJ2-5, with 7 bases that match TRBD1. The length of the CDR3 is 15 residues. Germline values: CDR1 GTSNPN, CDR2 SVGIG (reference sequence). Trimming cost V 3 bases and J 4 bases; bases outside gene matches: 11. DNA for the CDR3: TGTGCCTGGAGCCCCCGGGACAGCACGACAGAGACCCAGTACTTC. Protein: CAWSPRDSTTETQYF.

The chain combines TRBV7-8 with TRBJ2-3; the match to TRBD2 covers 9 bases. Germline assignment: CDR1 SGHVS and CDR2 FQNEAQ. V was clipped by 1 base and J by 2 bases; unmatched bases: 10. The CDR3 totals 18 residues. The CDR3 protein is CASSLGRTSGGPTDTQYF. The CDR3 region has the DNA TGTGCCAGCAGCTTAGGCCGAACCAGCGGGGGGCCCACAGATACGCAGTATTTT.

This clonotype was recorded at least ten times. The CDR3 sequence: CASSPSEYRQFF. CDR3 in DNA: TGTGCCAGCAGCCCGTCAGAGTATAGGCAGTTCTTC. The J gene is TRBJ2-1, the V gene TRBV7-2; D uncertain. Germline V gene data show CDR1 as SGHTA and CDR2 as FQGNSA. The CDR3 is 12 amino acids. V was clipped by 5 bases and J by 12 bases, with 14 bases between them.

This clonotype was seen repeatedly, ten times or more. The V gene is TRBV19, the J gene TRBJ2-7; TRBD2 agrees at 10 bases. CDR1 is LNHDA, CDR2 SQIVND, per germline (reference sequence). V was pared by 9 bases and J by 6 bases, with 8 bases of the junction left unmatched. CDR3 length: 13 residues. The CDR3 reads CASASGRAGEQYF. CDR3 DNA: TGTGCCAGCGCCAGCGGGAGGGCCGGCGAGCAGTACTTC.

In this sample, this clonotype turned up many times. V is TRBV5-1 and J is TRBJ1-6, with TRBD1 as a possible D gene (5 bases). Trimming shortened V by 0 bases and J by 7 bases, and 11 bases separated the two germline ends. Germline V gene lookup returns CDR1 SGHRS and CDR2 YFSETQ. This CDR3 comprises 15 residues. CDR3 protein: CASSLDWGGNSPLHF. The CDR3 nucleotides are TGCGCCAGCAGCTTGGATTGGGGGGGGAATTCACCCCTCCACTTT.

This clonotype was counted ten times or more. The chain employs TRBV29-1 and TRBJ2-2; D possibly matches TRBD1 or TRBD2 (5 bases each). The germline CDR1 and CDR2 sequences are SQVTM and ANQGSEA. This CDR3 has 16 residues. V was pared by 4 bases and J by 1 base, with 16 bases between. The CDR3 DNA reads TGCAGCGTTGCTCTACCGGGACGAGTGAACACCGGGGAGCTGTTTTTT. The encoded protein is CSVALPGRVNTGELFF.

On this clonotype itself: The CDR3 does not end in the conserved phenylalanine or tryptophan, so this is likely a read error. The chain recombines TRBV5-1 with TRBJ1-2; D is ambiguous. The germline V gene has CDR1 SGHRS and CDR2 YFSETQ. The V end was cut by 0 bases, the J end by 2 bases, with 8 bases between. The CDR3 length is 14 residues. In nucleotides, the CDR3 is TGCGCCAGCAGCTTGGAGGAGGGCAACTATGGCTACACCTTA. It translates to CASSLEEGNYGYTL.

This clonotype has only a few counts. The chain couples TRBV4-3 to TRBJ2-5, with 8 bases matching TRBD1. The CDR3 contains 15 residues. V was pared by 1 base and J by 4 bases, with 5 bases of the junction left unmatched. CDR1 is LGHNA, CDR2 YSLEER, per germline. As DNA, the CDR3 is TGCGCCAGCAGCCAAGGGGCCACAGGGGGAGAGACCCAGTACTTC. Protein product: CASSQGATGGETQYF.

This clonotype showed up many times. The J gene is TRBJ2-3, the V gene TRBV7-2; 9 positions agree with TRBD2. Germline assignment: CDR1 SGHTA and CDR2 FQGNSA. With V trimmed by 5 bases and J by 7 bases, 10 bases remained unmatched. The CDR3 is made up of 15 amino acids. This CDR3 reads CASSRDLAGYNTQYF. CDR3 bases: TGTGCCAGCAGCAGAGACCTAGCGGGGTATAATACGCAGTATTTT.

In this sample, this clonotype turned up many times. This chain connects TRBV29-1 to TRBJ2-7, with D unclear. Trimming cost V 7 bases and J 6 bases, with 16 bases left between them. The CDR3 runs 12 residues. Germline loops: CDR1 SQVTM, CDR2 ANQGSEA. The CDR3 region is CSAEPPSGEQYF. The DNA for the CDR3 is TGCAGCGCCGAACCACCCTCGGGCGAGCAGTACTTC.

In this sample, this clonotype turned up a few times. The chain employs TRBV7-3 and TRBJ1-1; D is perhaps TRBD1 (6 bases). This CDR3 region has 15 residues. V was clipped by 5 bases and J by 1 base, with 14 bases between them. Germline values: CDR1 SGHTA, CDR2 FQGTGA. The CDR3 region is CASSPSGGPNTEAFF. The CDR3 coding sequence is TGTGCCAGCAGCCCATCGGGGGGCCCGAACACTGAAGCTTTCTTT. The variable domain in full, with the rest retrieved from reference TRBV7-3 and TRBJ1-1, is GAGVSQTPSNKVTEKGKYVELRCDPISGHTALYWYRQSLGQGPEFLIYFQGTGAADDSGLPNDRFFAVRPEGSVSTLKIQRTERGDSAVYLCASSPSGGPNTEAFFGQGTRLTVV.

This clonotype has ten or more counts. J is TRBJ1-4 and V is TRBV12-3 or TRBV12-4; D is ambiguous. V lost 3 bases to trimming and J lost 9 bases, with 8 bases between them. The CDR3 is 12 residues long. The CDR3 bases are TGTGCCAGCAGTTTCCGTAGGCAAAAACTGTTTTTT. Its protein is CASSFRRQKLFF.

This clonotype was found many times. This sequence joins TRBV14 and TRBJ1-1; TRBD1 is a possible D gene (6 bases). Germline loops: CDR1 SGHDN, CDR2 FVKESK. V was cut by 6 bases and J by 8 bases, with 16 bases left in between. The CDR3 extends over 13 amino acids. The chain's CDR3 is CASSLTLGTEAFF. In DNA, the CDR3 is TGTGCCAGCAGTCTCACGCTCGGGACAGAAGCTTTCTTT.

The table lists this clonotype with many counts. The chain recombines TRBV12-3 or TRBV12-4 with TRBJ1-5; 8 bases are a match to TRBD1. The CDR3 contains 15 residues. Losses at the gene ends were 6 bases for V and 2 bases for J; bases not matched to a gene: 6. CDR3 sequence: CASSSRGLGNQPQHF. Here the CDR3 DNA reads TGTGCCAGCAGCAGCAGGGGGCTGGGCAATCAGCCCCAGCATTTT.

Ten or more counts support this clonotype. The V call is TRBV6-2 or TRBV6-3, the J call TRBJ1-5; D unclear. This CDR3 spans 12 amino acids. Trimming stripped 8 bases from V and 7 bases from J, with 12 bases between. Per germline, CDR1 MNHEY and CDR2 SVGEGT. CDR3 sequence: CASEVPGQPQHF. The CDR3 DNA reads as TGTGCCAGCGAAGTGCCGGGACAGCCCCAGCATTTT.

There are many counts of this clonotype. The J gene is TRBJ2-7, the V gene TRBV7-3; D possibly corresponds to TRBD1 (6 bases). V lost 5 bases, J lost 3 bases, and 17 bases lay in between. This CDR3 spans 15 amino acids. Germline CDR1 and CDR2: SGHTA and FQGTGA. The CDR3 nucleotides are TGTGCCAGCAGCCCGCGCCAGGGGCCAGTCTACGAGCAGTACTTC. The encoded protein is CASSPRQGPVYEQYF.

V is TRBV7-9 and J is TRBJ1-5; D unclear. V was pared by 1 base and J by 2 bases, with 9 bases between. Germline assignment: CDR1 SEHNR and CDR2 FQNEAQ (reference sequence). This CDR3 has 15 amino acids. CDR3 bases: TGTGCCAGCAGCTTAGGGGGTAGAGGCAATCAGCCCCAGCATTTT. The encoded protein is CASSLGGRGNQPQHF. The variable domain in full, completed from reference TRBV7-9 and TRBJ1-5, reads DTGVSQNPRHKITKRGQNVTFRCDPISEHNRLYWYRQTLGQGPEFLTYFQNEAQLEKSRLLSDRFSAERPKGSFSTLEIQRTEQGDSAMYLCASSLGGRGNQPQHFGDGTRLSIL.

This clonotype was picked up many times. This chain uses TRBV6-6 with TRBJ2-2; 9 nucleotides agree with TRBD1. This CDR3 region has 15 residues. Germline CDR1 and CDR2: MNHNY and SVGAGI (reference sequence). V shed 2 bases and J 7 bases; nucleotides not matched to a gene: 5. The CDR3 protein is CASSYTGQGGGELFF. In DNA form, the CDR3 reads TGTGCCAGCAGTTACACGGGACAGGGAGGCGGGGAGCTGTTTTTT.

This clonotype has ten or more counts. J is TRBJ1-2 and V is TRBV12-3 or TRBV12-4; 10 bases line up with TRBD1. There are 14 residues in the CDR3. The trim removed 3 bases at V and 7 bases at J, leaving 5 bases unmatched. The DNA for the CDR3 is TGTGCCAGCAGTTTCAGGGACAGGGGAGGTGGCTACACCTTC. Encoded protein: CASSFRDRGGGYTF.

Many counts were recorded for this clonotype. The rearrangement links TRBV27 to TRBJ1-4, with D possibly being TRBD1 (6 bases). The ends were cut back, 8 bases at V and 7 bases at J, with 17 bases in the middle. The length of the CDR3 is 14 residues. The germline CDR1 and CDR2 sequences are MNHEY and SMNVEV (reference sequence). As DNA, the CDR3 is TGTGCCAGCGGGGAGGCAGGGGCATCTGAAAAACTGTTTTTT. Protein product: CASGEAGASEKLFF.

The chain combines TRBV6-5 with TRBJ2-7; D gene ambiguous. V lost 0 bases and J lost 0, with 9 bases in between. Germline values: CDR1 MNHEY, CDR2 SVGAGI. This CDR3 has 15 residues. In DNA form, the CDR3 reads TGTGCCAGCAGTTACTCTAGGGAAGGCTCCTACGAGCAGTACTTC. Translation: CASSYSREGSYEQYF.